This paragraph reports one T cell receptor beta chain. Its target antigen remains unknown. No base quality information exists; no much larger clone differs at one position. Collaborating institutions collected whole blood in K2EDTA tubes following their own protocols. For TCRbeta analysis, collaborators shipped samples in one of three forms: frozen whole blood, isolated PBMCs, or DNA extracted from either of those sample types. TCRbeta CDR3 regions were amplified from genomic DNA using the immunoSEQ Assay, a bias-controlled multiplex PCR. The study's own analysis went as follows. Within the assay, amplification of reference gene primers was used to estimate how many nucleated cells each sample contained. To quantify the absolute abundance of each unique TCRbeta CDR3 rearrangement, sequence reads were collapsed and filtered. For each sample, productive Simpson clonality was calculated as the square root of Simpson's diversity index across productive rearrangements. TCRdb mirrors the immuneACCESS table, restricted to in-frame sequences. Some clones are absent from its copies; in checked studies, under half trace to an unresolved V gene, and the reason for the others is unknown. V and J calls and clone size are as listed in that table; D and trimming were resolved from the DNA. In all, the sample holds 65,000 to 80,000 clones, and around nine tenths of those were seen once. The ten largest clones capture less than 3% of the sample.

The data stem from a study of blood T cell repertoires in COVID-19 (dated by TCRdb to between 2020 and 2021). Regarding the complete study: Collaborator samples came from the United States, Italy and Spain and covered acute and convalescent phases of COVID-19. The sample metadata nearly always contained a de-identified subject ID, COVID-19 status, age in years and sex. The prospective study material was composed of cDNA or gDNA derived from T cells, B-cell-depleted T cells, or PBMCs. The samples were drawn from two sources: the first 160 participants of the ongoing ImmuneRACE study, and 1,254 subjects contributed by 6 global collaborators. Deeply sampled blood TCRbeta repertoires from subjects exposed to, actively infected with, or recovered from COVID-19 were included in the dataset. Where available, HLA class I and class II types were taken from metadata supplied by the sample provider and were not determined by assay-based typing. The repertoires were made available in a free public database intended to serve as a resource for research on the immune response to SARS-CoV-2.

On the study overall, not on this receptor specifically: The quantity of clinical and demographic metadata differed by source and by participant and was supplied without curation.

Via the germline V gene (reference sequence), CDR1 is SEHNR and CDR2 FQNEAQ. From its cysteine to its phenylalanine, the CDR3 spans 16 amino acids. Just the 48-base CDR3 DNA is kept, in frame starting at base 1. Clipping removes 5 bases from V and 3 bases from J, with 11 as the unmatched junction base count. The chain is assembled from TRBV7-9 and TRBJ2-7, and 9 junction bases match TRBD1. The sequence derives from a man between 70 and 80 years old with active or convalescent COVID-19. The source material was peripheral blood. DNA sequence: TGTGCCAGCAGCGACCGGGGGACAGGGAAAAGCTACGAGCAGTACTTC. It is translated as CASSDRGTGKSYEQYF.